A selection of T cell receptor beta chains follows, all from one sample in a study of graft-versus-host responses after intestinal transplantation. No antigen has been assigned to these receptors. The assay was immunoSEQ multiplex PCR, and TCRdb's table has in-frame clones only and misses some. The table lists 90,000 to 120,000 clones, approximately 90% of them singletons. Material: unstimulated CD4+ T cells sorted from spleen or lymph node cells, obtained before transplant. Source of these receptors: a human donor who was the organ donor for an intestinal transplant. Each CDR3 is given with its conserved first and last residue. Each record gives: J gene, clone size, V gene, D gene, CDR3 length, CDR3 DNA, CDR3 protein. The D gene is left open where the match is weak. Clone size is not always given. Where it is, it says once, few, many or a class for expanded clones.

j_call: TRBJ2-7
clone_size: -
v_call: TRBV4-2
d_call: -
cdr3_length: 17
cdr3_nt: TGTGCCAGCAGCCAAGAATGGCTAGCGAGGAGCTCCTACGAGCAGTACTTC
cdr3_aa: CASSQEWLARSSYEQYF

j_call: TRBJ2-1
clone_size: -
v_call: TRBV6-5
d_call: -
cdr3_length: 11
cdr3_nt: TGTGCCAGCCAACTCAACGCGGAGCAGTTCTTC
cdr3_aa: CASQLNAEQFF

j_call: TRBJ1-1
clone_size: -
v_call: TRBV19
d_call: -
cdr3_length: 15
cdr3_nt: TGTGCCAGTAGTGCCTCAGACAGGCTCAACACTGAAGCTTTCTTT
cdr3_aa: CASSASDRLNTEAFF

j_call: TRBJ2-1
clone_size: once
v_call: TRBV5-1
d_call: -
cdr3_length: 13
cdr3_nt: TGCGCCAGCAGCTACTATAGGGGCGATGAGCAGTTCTTC
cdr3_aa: CASSYYRGDEQFF

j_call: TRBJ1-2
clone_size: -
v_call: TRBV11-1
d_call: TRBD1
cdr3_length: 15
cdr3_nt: TGTGCCAGCAGCTTACAGGGGGCGCGGGACTATGGCTACACCTTC
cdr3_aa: CASSLQGARDYGYTF

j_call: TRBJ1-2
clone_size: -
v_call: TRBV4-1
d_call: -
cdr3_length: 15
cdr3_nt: TGCGCCAGCAGCCATGACGATAGGGGAAACTATGGCTACACCTTC
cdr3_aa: CASSHDDRGNYGYTF

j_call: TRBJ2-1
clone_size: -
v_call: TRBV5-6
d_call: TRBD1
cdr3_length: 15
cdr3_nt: TGTGCCAGCAGCTTCCGGGACAGGGTTAAGAGTGAGCAGTTCTTC
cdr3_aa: CASSFRDRVKSEQFF

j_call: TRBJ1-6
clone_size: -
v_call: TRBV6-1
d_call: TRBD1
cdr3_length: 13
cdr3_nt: TGTGCCAGCAGGACAGGGTCTAATTCACCCCTCCACTTT
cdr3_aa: CASRTGSNSPLHF

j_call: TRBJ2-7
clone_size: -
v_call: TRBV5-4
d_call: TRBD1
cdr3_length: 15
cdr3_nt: TGTGCCAGCAGCGAAGGACAGGGCTCTTTCTACGAGCAGTACTTC
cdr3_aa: CASSEGQGSFYEQYF

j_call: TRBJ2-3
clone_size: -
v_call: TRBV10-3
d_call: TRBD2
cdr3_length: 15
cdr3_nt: TGTGCCATCAGCGCAACTAGCGGGAGGGTTGATACGCAGTATTTT
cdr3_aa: CAISATSGRVDTQYF

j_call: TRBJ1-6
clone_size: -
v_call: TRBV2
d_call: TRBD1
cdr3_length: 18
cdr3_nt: TGTGCCAGCAGTGACCCGGGACAGGGACGATTTGAAGGTTCACCCCTCCACTTT
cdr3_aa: CASSDPGQGRFEGSPLHF

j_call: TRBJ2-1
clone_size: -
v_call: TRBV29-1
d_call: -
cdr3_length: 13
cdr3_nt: TGCAGCGTTGAACGGCTAGCCGTCGATGAGCAGTTCTTC
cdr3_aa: CSVERLAVDEQFF

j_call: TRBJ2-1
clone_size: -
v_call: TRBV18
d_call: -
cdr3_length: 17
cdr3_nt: TGTGCCAGCTCTTTTTCGAGCGGAGGCCGATCCTACAATGAGCAGTTCTTC
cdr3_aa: CASSFSSGGRSYNEQFF

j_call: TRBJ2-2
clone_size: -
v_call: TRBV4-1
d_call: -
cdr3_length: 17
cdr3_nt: TGCGCCAGCAGCCTCCTCCCCGCCGAATTCAGGGGCGGGGAGCTGTTTTTT
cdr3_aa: CASSLLPAEFRGGELFF

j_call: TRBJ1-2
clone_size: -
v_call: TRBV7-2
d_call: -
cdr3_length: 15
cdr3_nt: TGTGCCAGCAGCTTAGAGGGGCTCCGGAACCATGGCTACACCTTC
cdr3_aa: CASSLEGLRNHGYTF

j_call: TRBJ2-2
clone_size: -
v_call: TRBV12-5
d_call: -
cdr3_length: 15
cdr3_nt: TGTGCTAGTGGTCCAACAGGGACGCGGACCGGGGAGCTGTTTTTT
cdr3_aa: CASGPTGTRTGELFF

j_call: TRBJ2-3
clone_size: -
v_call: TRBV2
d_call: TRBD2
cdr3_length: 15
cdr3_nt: TGTGCCAGCACCCGACTAGCGACTAGCACAGATACGCAGTATTTT
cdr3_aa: CASTRLATSTDTQYF

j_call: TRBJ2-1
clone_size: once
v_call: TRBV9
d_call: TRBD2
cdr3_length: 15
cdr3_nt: TGTGCCAGCAGCACTACTAGCGATCCTTCCAATGAGCAGTTCTTC
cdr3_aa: CASSTTSDPSNEQFF